The clone carrying this T cell receptor (beta chain) was observed many times. Its antigen is not identified. The CDR3 end falls 3 residues outside the read, so it is completed with the germline J gene. This specimen comes from a study of T cell clonality in common variable immunodeficiency. Of CVID subjects, 15 were female and 29 male, mean age about 40. Blood samples were heparinized, roughly 5 to 8 ml per donor. The CDR3 consists of 13 residues. Germline V lookup: CDR1 LNHDA, CDR2 SQIVND (reference sequence). With 5 bases removed from V and 9 bases from J, the gap between germline ends came to 14 bases. This table comes from immunoSEQ multiplex PCR, and its TCRdb copy is limited to in-frame clones, with some not included. The sample offers about 26,000 clones and no singletons, the top ten holding roughly 24%. Broader study findings: In common variable immunodeficiency, TCR beta chains reportedly carried fewer deletions and N-nucleotide insertions.

Sequencing used peripheral blood mononuclear cells. The source of this sequence is a human donor with common variable immunodeficiency. The gene calls are TRBV19 and TRBJ2-4; D not resolved. CDR3 DNA, as far as it was read: TGTGCCAGTAGTGTCACGTGGTCGGGCATT. It is translated as CASSVTWSGI. From start to end, the CDR3 is CASSVTWSGIQYF. Full variable domain (remainder filled in from reference TRBV19 and TRBJ2-4): DGGITQSPKYLFRKEGQNVTLSCEQNLNHDAMYWYRQDPGQGLRLIYYSQIVNDFQKGDIAEGYSVSREKKESFPLTVTSAQKNPTAFYLCASSVTWSGIQYFGAGTRLSVL.